A selection of T cell receptor beta chains follows, all from one sample in a study of blood T cells in healthy people across ages. TCRdb redid the calling of the 5' RACE reads with MiXCR, one entry per CDR3 protein. The data hold about 1.5 million distinct CDR3 sequences, with about 42% observed a single time. The sample was blood. The receptors derive from a woman between 18 and 29 years old in good health. The CDR3 runs from the conserved cysteine through the conserved F or W. A D gene is named only where the DNA matches it firmly. Clone size is given for some rows only: seen once, a few or many times, or a class if the clone is expanded.

-,TRBV10-3,-,TRBJ1-2,TGTGCCATCAGTGGGCAACAGGCTAACTATGGCTACACCTTC,CAISGQQANYGYTF
-,TRBV5-1,TRBD1,TRBJ1-5,TGCGCCAGCAGCTTGGAATACAGGGGACGATATAACAATCAGCCCCAGCATTTT,CASSLEYRGRYNNQPQHF
-,TRBV12-3/TRBV12-4,-,TRBJ1-1,TGTGCCAGCAGTTTATCAGGGTTTATGAACACTGAAGCTTTCTTT,CASSLSGFMNTEAFF
-,TRBV6-2/TRBV6-3,TRBD1,TRBJ1-5,TGTGCCAGCAGTTCACGGACAGGGAATTCGGGTCAGCCCCAGCATTTT,CASSSRTGNSGQPQHF
-,TRBV4-1,TRBD1,TRBJ1-1,TGCGCCAGCAGCCACGGGACAGGCGTAATGAACACTGAAGCTTTCTTT,CASSHGTGVMNTEAFF
few,TRBV20-1,-,TRBJ2-7,TGCAGTGCTAGAGGGTCGAACGAGCAGTACTTC,CSARGSNEQYF
few,TRBV7-2,TRBD2,TRBJ2-3,TGTGCCAGCAGCAAAAATCTAGCGGAGACCCGTTCGCTTTTTACAGATACGCAGTATTTT,CASSKNLAETRSLFTDTQYF
-,TRBV11-2,-,TRBJ1-1,TGTGCCAGCAGCTTAGGGGCAGGGATGAGGGTTACTGAAGCTTTCTTT,CASSLGAGMRVTEAFF
few,TRBV4-1,-,TRBJ2-4,TGCGCCAGCAGTCCGCCCCCGGCGAATCCCAAAAACATTCAGTACTTC,CASSPPPANPKNIQYF
-,TRBV7-6,-,TRBJ2-1,TGTGCCAGCAGCTTAGTTAGCGTCAATGAGCAGTTCTTC,CASSLVSVNEQFF